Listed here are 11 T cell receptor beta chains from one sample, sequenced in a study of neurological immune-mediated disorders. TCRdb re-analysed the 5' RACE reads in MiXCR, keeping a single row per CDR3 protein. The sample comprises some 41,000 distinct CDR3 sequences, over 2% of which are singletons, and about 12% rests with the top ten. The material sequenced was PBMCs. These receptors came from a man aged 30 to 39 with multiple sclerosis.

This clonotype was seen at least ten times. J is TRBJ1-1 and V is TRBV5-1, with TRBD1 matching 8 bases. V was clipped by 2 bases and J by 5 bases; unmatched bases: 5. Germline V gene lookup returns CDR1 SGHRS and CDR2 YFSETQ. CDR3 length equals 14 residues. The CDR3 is CASSFRTGWTEAFF. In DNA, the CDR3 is TGCGCCAGCAGCTTCAGGACAGGGTGGACTGAAGCTTTCTTT.

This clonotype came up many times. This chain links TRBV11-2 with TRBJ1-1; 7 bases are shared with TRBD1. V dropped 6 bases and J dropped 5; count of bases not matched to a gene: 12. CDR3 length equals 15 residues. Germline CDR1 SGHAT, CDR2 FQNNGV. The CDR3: CASRSLSQGKTEAFF. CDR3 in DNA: TGTGCCAGCAGAAGCTTGTCACAGGGGAAAACTGAAGCTTTCTTT.

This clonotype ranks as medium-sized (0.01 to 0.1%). The CDR3 DNA follows: TGTGCCAGCAGCTATTATGGACAGGAAATGTACTTC. Translating it yields CASSYYGQEMYF. The chain combines TRBV3-1 with TRBJ2-7, with 7 bases lining up with TRBD1. Germline trimming cut 5 bases from V and 12 bases from J; bases unmatched to any gene: 10. The CDR3 runs 12 residues. CDR1 and CDR2 (germline): LGHDT, YNNKEL (reference sequence).

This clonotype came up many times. The CDR3 protein is CSASPISSGDTYEQYF. In DNA form, the CDR3 reads TGCAGTGCTAGCCCGATCTCTAGCGGAGATACCTACGAGCAGTACTTC. The V and J genes are TRBV20-1 and TRBJ2-7, with 7 bases aligning to TRBD2. The CDR3 loop spans 16 amino acids. Germline assignment: CDR1 DFQATT and CDR2 SNEGSKA (reference sequence). Trimming took 3 bases from V and 2 from J; bases not matched to a gene: 13.

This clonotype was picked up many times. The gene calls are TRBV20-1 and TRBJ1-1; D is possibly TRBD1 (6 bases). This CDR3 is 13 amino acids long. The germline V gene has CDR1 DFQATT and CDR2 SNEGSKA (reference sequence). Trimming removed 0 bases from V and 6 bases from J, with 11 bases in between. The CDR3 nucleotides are TGCAGTGCTAGAGACCCAGGGGAGGCTGAAGCTTTCTTT. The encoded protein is CSARDPGEAEAFF.

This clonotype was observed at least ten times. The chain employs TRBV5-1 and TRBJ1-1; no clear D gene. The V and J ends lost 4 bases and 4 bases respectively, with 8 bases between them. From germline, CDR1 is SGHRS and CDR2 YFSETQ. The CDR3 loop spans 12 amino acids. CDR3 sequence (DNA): TGCGCCAGCAGCGAGGAAGGCACTGAAGCTTTCTTT. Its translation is CASSEEGTEAFF. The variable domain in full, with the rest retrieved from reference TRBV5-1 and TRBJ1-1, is KAGVTQTPRYLIKTRGQQVTLSCSPISGHRSVSWYQQTPGQGLQFLFEYFSETQRNKGNFPGRFSGRQFSNSRSEMNVSTLELGDSALYLCASSEEGTEAFFGQGTRLTVV.

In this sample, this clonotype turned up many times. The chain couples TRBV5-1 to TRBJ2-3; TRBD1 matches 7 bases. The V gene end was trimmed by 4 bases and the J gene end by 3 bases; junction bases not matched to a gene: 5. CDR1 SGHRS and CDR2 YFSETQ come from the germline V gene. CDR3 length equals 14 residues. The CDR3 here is CASSAWDRTDTQYF. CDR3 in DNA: TGCGCCAGCAGCGCCTGGGACAGAACAGATACGCAGTATTTT.

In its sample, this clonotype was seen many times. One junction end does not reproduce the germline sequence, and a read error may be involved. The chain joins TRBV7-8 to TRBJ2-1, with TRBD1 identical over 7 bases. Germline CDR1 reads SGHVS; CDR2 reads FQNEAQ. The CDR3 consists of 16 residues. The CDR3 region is CASTHSTGRIDHEQFF. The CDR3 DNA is TGTGCGAGCACCCACTCGACAGGGCGAATCGACCATGAGCAGTTCTTC.

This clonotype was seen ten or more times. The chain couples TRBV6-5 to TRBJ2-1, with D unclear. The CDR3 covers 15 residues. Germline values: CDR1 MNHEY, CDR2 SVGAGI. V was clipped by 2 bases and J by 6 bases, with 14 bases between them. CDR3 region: CASSYDPVLGNEQFF. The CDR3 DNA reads TGTGCCAGCAGTTACGACCCCGTGTTAGGCAATGAGCAGTTCTTC.

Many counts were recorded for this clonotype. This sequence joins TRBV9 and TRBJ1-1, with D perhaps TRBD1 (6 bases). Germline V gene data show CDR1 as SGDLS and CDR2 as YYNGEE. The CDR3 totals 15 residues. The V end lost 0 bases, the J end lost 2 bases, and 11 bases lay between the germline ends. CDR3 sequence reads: CASSVAARGNTEAFF. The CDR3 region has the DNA TGTGCCAGCAGCGTAGCGGCCAGGGGAAACACTGAAGCTTTCTTT. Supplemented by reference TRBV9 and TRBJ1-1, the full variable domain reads DSGVTQTPKHLITATGQRVTLRCSPRSGDLSVYWYQQSLDQGLQFLIQYYNGEERAKGNILERFSAQQFPDLHSELNLSSLELGDSALYFCASSVAARGNTEAFFGQGTRLTVV.

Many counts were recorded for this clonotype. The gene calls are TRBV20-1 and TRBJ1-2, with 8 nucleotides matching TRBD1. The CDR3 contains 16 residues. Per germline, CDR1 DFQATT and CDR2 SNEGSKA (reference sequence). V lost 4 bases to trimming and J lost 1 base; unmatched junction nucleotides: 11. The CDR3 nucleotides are TGCAGTGCTAATCCGACAGGGGCGGTGAATAACTATGGCTACACCTTC. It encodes CSANPTGAVNNYGYTF.